The 24 T cell receptor beta chains below all came from one sample that was sequenced in a study of T cell repertoires in cytomegalovirus infection. One entry per CDR3 protein results from TCRdb running MiXCR on the reads. Of a few hundred thousand distinct CDR3 sequences in the sample, roughly an eighth were seen once. Specimen: PBMCs. The receptors come from a human donor in good health (CMV status not recorded). Some clones in this sample may be carry-over from other donors' samples.

This clonotype has ten or more counts. The V and J genes are TRBV7-3 and TRBJ1-1; a weak D match, TRBD1 (6 bases). The germline V gene encodes CDR1 SGHTA and CDR2 FQGTGA. V was clipped by 2 bases and J by 4 bases, with 11 bases between them. There are 14 residues in the CDR3. The CDR3 spells CASSLQGQGTEAFF. The CDR3 DNA follows: TGTGCCAGCAGCTTACAGGGGCAGGGCACTGAAGCTTTCTTT.

V usage is TRBV11-2 and J usage is TRBJ2-5, with 9 bases matching TRBD1. The V and J ends lost 5 bases and 1 base, in that order; junction bases with no gene match: 8. The CDR3 is 16 residues long. From germline, CDR1 is SGHAT and CDR2 FQNNGV. This CDR3 is CASSHGGQGPQETQYF. CDR3 DNA: TGTGCCAGCAGCCACGGGGGACAGGGCCCCCAAGAGACCCAGTACTTC.

CDR3: CSAEGVDTQYF. The CDR3 coding sequence is TGCAGCGCCGAAGGGGTAGATACGCAGTATTTT. The chain has TRBV29-1 and TRBJ2-3, with a weak D call TRBD1 (5 bases). Germline-derived CDR1 and CDR2 are SQVTM and ANQGSEA. The CDR3 length is 11 residues. With 7 bases removed from V and 5 bases from J, the gap between germline ends came to 10 bases.

This clonotype was seen more than once but under ten times. The genes are TRBV5-1 and TRBJ2-5; 10 nucleotides line up with TRBD1. The germline gives CDR1 SGHRS, CDR2 YFSETQ. The CDR3 contains 15 residues. The J segment lost 2 bases and the V segment lost 3 bases, leaving 4 bases of the junction unmatched. The DNA for the CDR3 is TGCGCCAGCAGCTCGGGACAGGGGAGACAAGAGACCCAGTACTTC. Its translation is CASSSGQGRQETQYF.

The sample holds many counts of this clonotype. The rearrangement joins TRBV7-6 to TRBJ2-7, with 9 bases lining up with TRBD2. The junction had 7 bases not matched to a gene; V was cut back by 5 bases and J by 2 bases. CDR1 and CDR2 (germline): SGHVS, FNYEAQ. The CDR3 extends over 15 amino acids. The CDR3 sequence is CASSPGPSGAYEQYF. The CDR3 DNA is TGTGCCAGCAGCCCCGGCCCTAGCGGGGCCTACGAGCAGTACTTC.

This clonotype has more than one count but fewer than ten. J is TRBJ1-1 and V is TRBV19, with D possibly matching TRBD1 (5 bases). V dropped 5 bases and J dropped 6 bases, with 13 bases sitting between them. Germline V gene data show CDR1 as LNHDA and CDR2 as SQIVND (reference sequence). The CDR3 contains 13 residues. The CDR3 bases are TGTGCCAGTAGTTTTCAGGGTAGCGCTGAAGCTTTCTTT. It yields the protein CASSFQGSAEAFF. The whole variable domain, remainder taken from reference TRBV19 and TRBJ1-1, is DGGITQSPKYLFRKEGQNVTLSCEQNLNHDAMYWYRQDPGQGLRLIYYSQIVNDFQKGDIAEGYSVSREKKESFPLTVTSAQKNPTAFYLCASSFQGSAEAFFGQGTRLTVV.

This clonotype has a count of ten or more. The junction departs from the called germline gene at one end, perhaps through a read error. This chain uses TRBV7-9 with TRBJ2-3, with TRBD2 identical over 8 bases. Germline CDR1 SEHNR, CDR2 FQNEAQ (reference sequence). This CDR3 comprises 14 residues. The CDR3, as DNA: TGTGCCAGCAGCCGTAGCGGGGCAACAGAAACGCAGTATTTT. Translating gives CASSRSGATETQYF.

This clonotype occurred many times. The chain has TRBV28 and TRBJ2-7; a weak D match, TRBD1 (6 bases). Deletions cut 10 bases from V and 0 bases from J, with 19 bases between. The CDR3 consists of 15 residues. The germline gives CDR1 MDHEN, CDR2 SYDVKM. The CDR3 nucleotides are TGTGCCACCGTCTTAGGACAGATCCGCTCCTACGAGCAGTACTTC. Translation: CATVLGQIRSYEQYF.

The chain couples TRBV6-2 or TRBV6-3 to TRBJ2-3, with D possibly matching TRBD2 (6 bases). Deletions cut 7 bases from V and 6 bases from J, with 20 bases between. Germline-derived CDR1 and CDR2 are MNHEY and SVGEGT. The CDR3 consists of 15 residues. In DNA form, the CDR3 reads TGTGCCAGCACCACCGTGGGAGGCACCACGGATACGCAGTATTTT. Residues: CASTTVGGTTDTQYF.

The table lists this clonotype with many counts. The V gene is TRBV7-2, the J gene TRBJ2-5; TRBD1 aligns across 9 bases. CDR1 is SGHTA, CDR2 FQGNSA, per germline. After removal of 4 bases from V and 4 bases from J, the junction contained 13 bases not matched to a gene. The CDR3 runs to 17 residues. The CDR3 DNA is TGTGCCAGCAGCTCCGGACAGGGGAACGTCAAAAGAGAGACCCAGTACTTC. It yields the protein CASSSGQGNVKRETQYF.

This clonotype was recorded a few times. V usage is TRBV29-1 and J usage is TRBJ2-6, with 8 bases identical to TRBD1. Losses at the gene ends were 3 bases for V and 2 bases for J; bases not matched to a gene: 0. CDR3 size: 14 residues. Germline loops: CDR1 SQVTM, CDR2 ANQGSEA. CDR3 nucleotides: TGCAGCGTTGAGGGACAGGCTGGGGCCAACGTCCTGACTTTC. Its translation is CSVEGQAGANVLTF.

The J gene is TRBJ2-2, the V gene TRBV28; TRBD2 matches 12 bases. The V and J ends lost 5 bases and 3 bases, in that order; junction bases with no gene match: 7. The germline V gene encodes CDR1 MDHEN and CDR2 SYDVKM. The CDR3 is 17 residues long. The CDR3 sequence is CASSGGTSGLYTGELFF. CDR3 nucleotides: TGTGCCAGCAGTGGGGGGACTAGCGGGCTCTACACCGGGGAGCTGTTTTTT. The full variable domain, its missing parts supplied by reference TRBV28 and TRBJ2-2, is DVKVTQSSRYLVKRTGEKVFLECVQDMDHENMFWYRQDPGLGLRLIYFSYDVKMKEKGDIPEGYSVSREKKERFSLILESASTNQTSMYLCASSGGTSGLYTGELFFGEGSRLTVL.

This clonotype was counted only a few times. The chain carries TRBV29-1 and TRBJ1-2, with D possibly matching TRBD1 (6 bases). Trimming left V 8 bases short and J 1 base short, with 20 bases between. CDR3 length: 15 residues. Germline values: CDR1 SQVTM, CDR2 ANQGSEA. CDR3 region: CSSKGDRVHNYGYTF. CDR3 nucleotides: TGCAGCTCTAAGGGGGATCGGGTTCATAACTATGGCTACACCTTC.

This clonotype was picked up a small number of times. The chain recombines TRBV18 with TRBJ2-3, with TRBD2 identical over 9 bases. CDR3 length: 14 amino acids. Germline V CDR1 and CDR2: KGHSH, LQKENI. V was clipped by 2 bases and J by 3 bases; unmatched bases: 0. As DNA, the CDR3 is TGTGCCAGCTCACCAGCGGGAGGGACAGATACGCAGTATTTT. Translation gives CASSPAGGTDTQYF.

The J gene is TRBJ2-7, the V gene TRBV11-2; 7 bases agree with TRBD1. Losses at the gene ends were 5 bases for V and 2 bases for J; bases not matched to a gene: 6. Germline loops: CDR1 SGHAT, CDR2 FQNNGV. CDR3 length equals 14 residues. The DNA of the CDR3 is TGTGCCAGCAGCCCTCGACAGGGACCCTACGAGCAGTACTTC. This codes for CASSPRQGPYEQYF.

This clonotype was found many times. J is TRBJ1-1 and V is TRBV7-8; 8 bases are a match to TRBD1. Germline trimming cut 11 bases from V and 11 bases from J; bases unmatched to any gene: 19. CDR3 length equals 14 residues. Germline V gene lookup returns CDR1 SGHVS and CDR2 FQNEAQ. The CDR3 DNA follows: TGTGCCGCGAAAGGTGGACAGGGAAAAGTACGGGCTTTCTTT. The encoded protein is CAAKGGQGKVRAFF.

This clonotype was found once. The gene calls are TRBV2 and TRBJ1-5; tentatively, D is TRBD1 (6 bases). This CDR3 has 16 residues. V was pared by 5 bases and J by 0 bases, with 14 bases between. Germline CDR1 and CDR2: SNHLY and FYNNEI. CDR3 protein: CASSSDRLNSNQPQHF. The CDR3 coding sequence is TGTGCCAGCAGTAGCGACAGGTTAAATAGCAATCAGCCCCAGCATTTT.

This clonotype was seen many times. The rearrangement joins TRBV6-1 to TRBJ1-1, with TRBD1 identical over 8 bases. The CDR3 spans 14 residues. V trimming: 5 bases; J trimming: 9 bases; junction bases outside the gene matches: 11. Germline V gene data show CDR1 as MNHNS and CDR2 as SASEGT. CDR3 in amino acids: CASSLDRVLSKAFF. The CDR3 DNA follows: TGTGCCAGCAGTTTGGACAGGGTTCTTTCTAAAGCTTTCTTT.

The chain recombines TRBV5-1 with TRBJ2-1, with a tentative D call TRBD2 (5 bases). V gave up 0 bases and J gave up 0 bases, with 13 bases separating them. This CDR3 region has 17 residues. Per the germline V gene, CDR1 is SGHRS and CDR2 is YFSETQ. The CDR3: CASSLVLQRSSYNEQFF. Written as DNA, the CDR3 is TGCGCCAGCAGCTTGGTTTTGCAGCGGAGCTCCTACAATGAGCAGTTCTTC.

This clonotype has at least ten counts. CDR3 in amino acids: CASSSGSRETQYF. The CDR3 DNA follows: TGTGCCAGCAGCTCCGGGAGCCGGGAGACCCAGTACTTC. The rearrangement joins TRBV7-2 to TRBJ2-5; D perhaps matches TRBD2 (6 bases). Germline CDR1 reads SGHTA; CDR2 reads FQGNSA. The ends were cut back, 4 bases at V and 5 bases at J, with 11 bases in the middle. The CDR3 totals 13 residues.

The chain employs TRBV27 and TRBJ2-7, with TRBD2 matching over 7 bases. This CDR3 has 14 residues. Per germline, CDR1 MNHEY and CDR2 SMNVEV (reference sequence). After removal of 1 base from V and 7 bases from J, the junction contained 7 bases not matched to a gene. The CDR3 spells CASSLLGGSGEQYF. CDR3 DNA: TGTGCCAGCAGTTTATTGGGCGGGAGCGGGGAGCAGTACTTC.

The sample holds many counts of this clonotype. The chain is built from TRBV7-3 and TRBJ2-2, with unresolved D. Trimming took 5 bases from V and 8 from J, leaving 9 bases between them. From germline, CDR1 is SGHTA and CDR2 FQGTGA. The CDR3 contains 12 residues. The CDR3 region has the DNA TGTGCCAGCAGCCCGTCTCTAGGGGAGCTGTTTTTT. This gives the protein CASSPSLGELFF. The full variable domain, in which reference TRBV7-3 and TRBJ2-2 provide the parts outside the CDR3, is GAGVSQTPSNKVTEKGKYVELRCDPISGHTALYWYRQSLGQGPEFLIYFQGTGAADDSGLPNDRFFAVRPEGSVSTLKIQRTERGDSAVYLCASSPSLGELFFGEGSRLTVL.

In this sample, this clonotype turned up many times. J is TRBJ2-7 and V is TRBV29-1, with TRBD1 identical over 9 bases. The germline V gene has CDR1 SQVTM and CDR2 ANQGSEA. V lost 4 bases, J lost 7 bases, and 8 bases stayed unmatched. CDR3 length: 13 amino acids. The CDR3 bases are TGCAGCGTTGCAAACAGGGGGCGAGGGGAGCAGTACTTC. The encoded protein is CSVANRGRGEQYF.

The chain uses TRBV20-1 and TRBJ2-7; D is perhaps TRBD1 (5 bases). The germline CDR1 and CDR2 sequences are DFQATT and SNEGSKA (reference sequence). CDR3 length: 12 residues. The germline V and J ends were trimmed by 5 bases and 6 bases, with 14 bases remaining between them. The CDR3 protein is CSAFRVGGEQYF. The CDR3 DNA reads TGCAGTGCTTTCAGGGTAGGCGGCGAGCAGTACTTC.